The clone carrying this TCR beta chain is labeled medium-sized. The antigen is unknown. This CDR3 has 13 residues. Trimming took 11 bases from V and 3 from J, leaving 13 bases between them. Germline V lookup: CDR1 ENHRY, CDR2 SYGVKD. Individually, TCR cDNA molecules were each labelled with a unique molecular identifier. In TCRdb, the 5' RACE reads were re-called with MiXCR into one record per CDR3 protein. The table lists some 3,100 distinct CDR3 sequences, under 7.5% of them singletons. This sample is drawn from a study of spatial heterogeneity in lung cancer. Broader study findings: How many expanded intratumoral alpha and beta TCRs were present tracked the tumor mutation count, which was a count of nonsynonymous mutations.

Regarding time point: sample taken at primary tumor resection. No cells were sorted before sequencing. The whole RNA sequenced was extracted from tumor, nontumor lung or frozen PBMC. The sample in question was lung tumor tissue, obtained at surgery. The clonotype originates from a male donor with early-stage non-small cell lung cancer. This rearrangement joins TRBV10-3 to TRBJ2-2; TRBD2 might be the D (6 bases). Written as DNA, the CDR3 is TGTGCCGGCTCCGGGACTTACACCGGGGAGCTGTTTTTT. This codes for CAGSGTYTGELFF.